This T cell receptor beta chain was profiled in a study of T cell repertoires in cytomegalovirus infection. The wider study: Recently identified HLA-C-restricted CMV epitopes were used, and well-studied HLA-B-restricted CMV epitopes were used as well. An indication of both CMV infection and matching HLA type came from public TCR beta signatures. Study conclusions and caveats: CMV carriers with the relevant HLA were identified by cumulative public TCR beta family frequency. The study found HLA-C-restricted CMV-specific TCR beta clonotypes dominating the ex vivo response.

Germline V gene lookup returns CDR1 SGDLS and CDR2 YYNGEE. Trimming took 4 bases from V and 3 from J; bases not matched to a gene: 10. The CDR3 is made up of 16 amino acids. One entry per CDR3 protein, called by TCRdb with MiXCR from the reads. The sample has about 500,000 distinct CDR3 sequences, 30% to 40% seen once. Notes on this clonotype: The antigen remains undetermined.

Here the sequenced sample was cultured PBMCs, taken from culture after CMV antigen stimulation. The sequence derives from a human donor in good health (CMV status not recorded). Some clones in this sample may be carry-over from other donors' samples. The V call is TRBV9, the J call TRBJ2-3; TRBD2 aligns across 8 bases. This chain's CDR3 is CASSTSAGESTDTQYF. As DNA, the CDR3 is TGTGCCAGCAGCACCTCAGCGGGAGAATCTACAGATACGCAGTATTTT.